This record concerns one T cell receptor (beta chain) sequence. The antigen remains undetermined. Germline lookup yields CDR1 MDHEN and CDR2 SYDVKM. The CDR3 runs 14 residues. V was clipped by 5 bases and J by 3 bases, with 13 bases between them. Data came from immunoSEQ multiplex PCR; TCRdb stores just in-frame clones and leaves some out. The sample holds tens of thousands of clones, approximately 88% seen once. The sample originates from a study of T cell responses to AZD1222 COVID-19 vaccine. The study, taken as a whole, reports: It should be noted that donors were predominantly white British and more often female, and clonal diversity was possibly underestimated. Two AZD1222 administrations were followed by greater Spike-specific TCR breadth and depth. Regions left unmutated in variants are reportedly the target of nearly half of spike-specific TCRs. There were repertoire samples only from the period after the peak T cell response.

V is TRBV28 and J is TRBJ1-2; maybe TRBD1 (6 bases). The material was peripheral blood, obtained 28 days after the second AZD1222 dose. The sequence was collected from an adult who received the AZD1222 COVID-19 vaccine. The CDR3 DNA reads as TGTGCCAGCAGTCGTGGGGGGGCTGACTATGGCTACACCTTC. Amino acids: CASSRGGADYGYTF.